Below are 12 T cell receptor beta chains sequenced from a single sample in a study of cytomegalovirus exposure and HLA in healthy donors. The table came from immunoSEQ multiplex PCR; TCRdb's copy has only in-frame clones and leaves some out. The table includes 150,000 to 200,000 clones, 70% to 90% detected once. Sequencing input: PBMCs. The receptor source for this set is a man aged 30 to 39 in good health and CMV-seropositive.

V gene TRBV2 combines with J gene TRBJ2-5, with TRBD2 matching over 11 bases. The CDR3 sequence is 14 residues long. Trimming cost V 7 bases and J 4 bases; bases outside gene matches: 5. Per the germline V gene, CDR1 is SNHLY and CDR2 is FYNNEI. The chain's CDR3 is CASKLAGGGETQYF. Written as DNA, the CDR3 is TGTGCCAGCAAGCTAGCGGGGGGTGGAGAGACCCAGTACTTC.

The chain recombines TRBV7-2 with TRBJ1-6, with D unresolved. Trimming pared 1 base from V and 7 bases from J, leaving 11 bases between. The CDR3 is made up of 15 amino acids. Germline CDR1 SGHTA, CDR2 FQGNSA. CDR3 protein: CASSLVREKNSPLHF. DNA for the CDR3: TGTGCCAGCAGCTTAGTGAGGGAGAAAAATTCACCCCTCCACTTT.

This clone was counted a single time. This chain joins TRBV4-2 and TRBJ2-3; D is uncertain. The CDR3 length is 13 residues. The V end lost 7 bases, the J end lost 2 bases, and 10 bases lay between the germline ends. From germline, CDR1 is LGHNA and CDR2 YNFKEQ. This CDR3 is CASKAGNTDTQYF. The CDR3 nucleotides are TGTGCCAGCAAAGCAGGAAACACAGATACGCAGTATTTT.

The chain is built from TRBV4-2 and TRBJ2-7; D is unresolved. V was shortened by 0 bases and J by 3 bases, with 6 bases between the two germline ends. CDR3 length: 13 residues. Germline V gives CDR1 LGHNA, CDR2 YNFKEQ. Here the CDR3 reads CASSQDRGYEQYF. CDR3 DNA: TGTGCCAGCAGCCAAGATCGCGGCTACGAGCAGTACTTC.

The chain combines TRBV2 with TRBJ2-3; 14 nucleotides match TRBD2. The V and J ends lost 8 bases and 4 bases, in that order; junction bases with no gene match: 2. The V gene's germline CDR1 is SNHLY and CDR2 FYNNEI. CDR3 length: 14 residues. The CDR3 spells CASLTSGGADTQYF. The CDR3, as DNA: TGTGCCAGCTTGACTAGCGGGGGGGCAGATACGCAGTATTTT.

V is TRBV18 and J is TRBJ1-2; 7 bases line up with TRBD1. CDR1 and CDR2 from the germline V gene are KGHSH and LQKENI. V was clipped by 2 bases and J by 13 bases; unmatched bases: 10. The CDR3 has 13 amino acids. The CDR3 spells CASSPGTDLEGTF. In DNA, the CDR3 is TGTGCCAGCTCACCAGGGACAGACCTTGAAGGCACCTTC. Complete variable domain (other parts from reference TRBV18 and TRBJ1-2): NAGVMQNPRHLVRRRGQEARLRCSPMKGHSHVYWYRQLPEEGLKFMVYLQKENIIDESGMPKERFSAEFPKEGPSILRIQQVVRGDSAAYFCASSPGTDLEGTFGSGTRLTVV.

This clone was seen once. The gene calls are TRBV19 and TRBJ2-1; TRBD1 matches 9 bases. Germline CDR1 LNHDA, CDR2 SQIVND (reference sequence). Trimming took 3 bases from V and 3 from J; bases not matched to a gene: 6. This CDR3 is 16 amino acids long. The CDR3 DNA reads TGTGCCAGTAGTATTGGTGGGACAGGGCTCTACAATGAGCAGTTCTTC. This gives the protein CASSIGGTGLYNEQFF.

This rearrangement joins TRBV7-2 to TRBJ2-3; 10 bases map to TRBD1. Germline V gene lookup returns CDR1 SGHTA and CDR2 FQGNSA. The junction had 9 bases not matched to a gene; V was cut back by 6 bases and J by 6 bases. This CDR3 has 15 residues. In nucleotides, the CDR3 is TGTGCCAGCAGTCTAACCGGGACAGGGGAGGATACGCAGTATTTT. This codes for CASSLTGTGEDTQYF. The entire variable domain, with the rest obtained from reference TRBV7-2 and TRBJ2-3, is as follows: GAGVSQSPSNKVTEKGKDVELRCDPISGHTALYWYRQSLGQGLEFLIYFQGNSAPDKSGLPSDRFSAERTGGSVSTLTIQRTQQEDSAVYLCASSLTGTGEDTQYFGPGTRLTVL.

The gene calls are TRBV4-1 and TRBJ2-1, with TRBD2 matching 7 bases. Germline V gene data show CDR1 as MGHRA and CDR2 as YSYEKL. J lost 9 bases, V lost 5 bases, and 22 bases had no gene match. The CDR3 is made up of 18 amino acids. The CDR3 spells CASSDLGWATRLALEQFF. Here the CDR3 DNA reads TGCGCCAGCAGCGATCTAGGGTGGGCGACGAGACTAGCACTTGAGCAGTTCTTC.

This chain uses TRBV7-3 with TRBJ2-5; TRBD1 might be the D (6 bases). CDR1 SGHTA and CDR2 FQGTGA come from the germline V gene. With 2 bases removed from V and 5 bases from J, the gap between germline ends came to 9 bases. The CDR3 loop spans 13 amino acids. The CDR3 DNA is TGTGCCAGCAGCTTATCAGGGGTCGAGACCCAGTACTTC. This sequence encodes CASSLSGVETQYF.

This clone was seen a handful of times. The chain recombines TRBV27 with TRBJ2-7, with 7 bases identical to TRBD1. Germline V lookup: CDR1 MNHEY, CDR2 SMNVEV (reference sequence). V was clipped by 6 bases and J by 4 bases; unmatched bases: 3. This CDR3 is built from 12 residues. CDR3 protein: CASRRQGYEQYF. The DNA of the CDR3 is TGTGCCAGCAGACGACAGGGTTACGAGCAGTACTTC.

The rearrangement links TRBV5-1 to TRBJ1-2, with D tentatively TRBD1 (6 bases). Per the germline V gene, CDR1 is SGHRS and CDR2 is YFSETQ. CDR3 length: 15 residues. Trimming left V 5 bases short and J 2 bases short, with 16 bases between. The DNA of the CDR3 is TGCGCCAGCAGTCCAAACGCGGGGGCCAACTATGGCTACACCTTC. Protein sequence: CASSPNAGANYGYTF.